Sequencing of this T cell receptor beta chain was carried out in a study of blood T cell repertoires in COVID-19 (dated by TCRdb to 2018 to 2020). Broadly, across the study: The collaborator samples originated in the United States, Italy and Spain and spanned the acute and convalescent phases of COVID-19. The prospective study material was composed of cDNA or gDNA derived from T cells, B-cell-depleted T cells, or PBMCs. The dataset comprised deeply sampled blood TCRbeta repertoires from subjects exposed to, actively infected with, or recovered from COVID-19. The repertoires were released in a freely available public database meant as a resource for research on the immune response to SARS-CoV-2. Samples were obtained from the ongoing ImmuneRACE study (first 160 participants) and from 1,000 to 1,500 subjects provided by 6 global collaborators. A de-identified subject ID, COVID-19 status, age in years and sex were almost always included in the sample metadata. HLA class I and class II types, where available, came from metadata supplied by the sample provider rather than from assay-based typing.

The collaborating institutions used their own protocols to collect whole blood in K2EDTA tubes. Collaborator samples were shipped for TCRbeta analysis as frozen whole blood, isolated PBMCs, or DNA extracted from either sample type. CDR1 and CDR2 (LNHNV, YYDKDF) derive from the germline V gene (reference sequence). Between the V and J ends, shortened by 7 bases and 5 bases respectively, the junction contains 14 bases. Measured from the cysteine to the phenylalanine, the CDR3 is 13 residues long. The retained sequence is limited to the CDR3, 39 bases, with the frame set at the first base. The investigation overall reported the following: Clinical and demographic metadata were provided uncurated, with the amount varying by source and participant.

TCRbeta CDR3 regions were amplified from genomic DNA using the immunoSEQ Assay, a bias-controlled multiplex PCR. The original pipeline was this. The number of nucleated cells in each sample was estimated by amplification of reference gene primers within the assay. Sequence reads were collapsed and filtered to measure the absolute abundance of every unique TCRbeta CDR3 rearrangement. For each sample, productive Simpson clonality was calculated as the square root of Simpson's diversity index over productive rearrangements. This immuneACCESS table, as held by TCRdb, lists in-frame sequences with V and J called but not all clones. Of the missing ones, under half trace to an unresolved V gene in checked studies; the others have no known cause. D and trimming were read from the DNA, whereas the V and J calls and clone size are those reported in that table. This sample gives 150,000 to 200,000 clones in total; around 90% of them show up just once. The ten largest clones take up around a fifth of the sample.

On this clone: Its antigen is still unknown. No base qualities exist here, and no much larger clone lies one base off it.

Sequencing was performed on peripheral blood. This receptor was identified in a man aged 60-69 years with active or convalescent COVID-19. The rearrangement combines TRBV15 with TRBJ1-1; a tentative D call is TRBD1 (5 bases match). The sequenced DNA is TGTGCCACCAAGGGTGGGGAGGGGACTGAAGCTTTCTTT. Protein translation: CATKGGEGTEAFF.